These 17 T cell receptor beta chains came from one sample sequenced in a study of T cells in women clearing cervical HPV infection. Some clones are missing from TCRdb's copy, which holds only in-frame ones; the method was immunoSEQ multiplex PCR. This listing includes approximately 23,000 clones. The sample taken for sequencing was blood buffy coat. The receptors were gathered from a woman between 18 and 70 years old with a cervical HPV16 infection that either progressed to CIN3+ or cleared (not recorded which).

As regards this clone: The CDR3 end falls 3 residues outside the read, so it is completed with the germline J gene. The V call is TRBV19, the J call TRBJ2-5; 12 positions agree with TRBD1. Trimming took 4 bases from V and 4 from J; bases not matched to a gene: 7. The CDR3 covers 16 residues. Germline V gives CDR1 LNHDA, CDR2 SQIVND (reference sequence). The CDR3 region is CASSTQGQGAGETQYF. The CDR3 bases that were read are TGTGCCAGTAGTACACAGGGACAGGGGGCAGGAGAGACC.

Turning to this clone: The read terminates 3 residues ahead of where the CDR3 ends, so the germline J gene completes it. The chain has TRBV5-1 and TRBJ1-4; the D is unclear. V lost 5 bases, J lost 6 bases, and 17 bases lay in between. The CDR3 runs to 15 residues. The germline gives CDR1 SGHRS, CDR2 YFSETQ. The CDR3 here is CASSDGGLIDEKLFF. The CDR3 bases that were read are TGCGCCAGCAGTGACGGAGGGCTCATTGATGAAAAA.

Of note for this clone: The read falls 3 residues short of the CDR3 end, and the missing part is taken from the germline J gene. The rearrangement joins TRBV20-1 to TRBJ1-1; D unresolved. V was clipped by 2 bases and J by 3 bases, with 10 bases between them. From germline, CDR1 is DFQATT and CDR2 SNEGSKA (reference sequence). The CDR3 is made up of 13 amino acids. The CDR3 reads CSARTFSYTEAFF. The part of the CDR3 DNA that was read is TGCAGTGCTAGAACATTTTCGTACACTGAA.

In the case of this clone: From the germline J gene comes the end of the CDR3, since the read stops 3 residues before it. The chain employs TRBV7-3 and TRBJ2-2; weak D call: TRBD2 (5 bases). Germline CDR1 is SGHTA and CDR2 is FQGTGA. The V gene lost 4 bases and the J gene lost 5 bases, with 8 bases spanning the gap. The CDR3 covers 13 residues. The DNA read from the CDR3 is TGTGCCAGCAGCTCTCGAGGGACCGGGGAG. Protein product: CASSSRGTGE. The whole CDR3 is CASSSRGTGELFF.

For this clone: The CDR3 extends 3 residues past the end of the read, so its final part is completed from the germline J gene. The V gene is TRBV30, the J gene TRBJ2-3, with D possibly TRBD1 on 8 matching bases. CDR1 and CDR2 from the germline V gene are GTSNPN and SVGIG (reference sequence). CDR3 length: 13 residues. The part of the CDR3 DNA that was read is TGTGCCTGGAGTAACAGGGGGAGGGAGCCG. This gives the protein CAWSNRGREP. The complete CDR3 reads CAWSNRGREPQYF.

As for this clone: The read falls 3 residues short of the CDR3 end, and the missing part is taken from the germline J gene. The genes are TRBV19 and TRBJ2-3, with 7 bases matching TRBD1. This CDR3 comprises 15 residues. CDR1 LNHDA and CDR2 SQIVND come from the germline V gene (reference sequence). The sequenced part of the CDR3 DNA is TGTGCCAGTAGTATCCTAGGGGGCCTCCAAGAGACG. It codes for CASSILGGLQET. The complete CDR3 sequence is CASSILGGLQETQYF.

Note on this clone: The sequenced fragment ends 3 residues before the CDR3 boundary, so the rest is inferred from the germline J gene. V usage is TRBV7-1 and J usage is TRBJ2-3, with 8 bases that match TRBD1. TRBV7-1 is placed among ORFs of uncertain function. CDR3 length: 21 residues. J gave up 2 bases and V 3 bases, and 22 bases lay outside the gene matches. This chain's CDR3 is CASSSDPGQGAIKRDTDTQYF. The part of the CDR3 DNA that was read is TGTGCCAGCAGCTCCGATCCGGGGCAGGGGGCTATAAAACGAGACACAGATACG.

Regarding this clone: The CDR3 is cut off 3 residues early in the read; its end comes from the germline J gene. The genes are TRBV7-2 and TRBJ1-2, with D possibly TRBD1 on 5 matching bases. The CDR3 has 15 amino acids. Germline CDR1 is SGHTA and CDR2 is FQGNSA. CDR3 residues: CASSLTKSQTDTYTF. CDR3 DNA (partial): TGTGCCAGCAGCTTAACTAAAAGTCAGACAGATACC.

To note about this clone: The read stops 3 residues short of the end of the CDR3; the missing end is completed from the germline J gene. The chain couples TRBV30 to TRBJ2-2; perhaps TRBD1 as D (5 bases). The CDR3 is 14 residues long. The germline CDR1 and CDR2 sequences are GTSNPN and SVGIG (reference sequence). CDR3 residues: CAWSGTFGAEKLFF. The CDR3 bases that were read are TGTGCCTGGAGTGGGACCTTTGGGGCTGAAAAG.

Details on this clone: The CDR3 end lies 3 residues beyond the end of the read and is filled in from the germline J gene. The rearrangement joins TRBV5-5 to TRBJ2-3; 9 nucleotides match TRBD1. V lost 4 bases to trimming and J lost 6 bases; unmatched junction nucleotides: 6. The V gene's germline CDR1 is SGHKS and CDR2 YYEKEE (reference sequence). The CDR3 contains 14 residues. CDR3 protein: CASSTGTGSDTQYF. The part of the CDR3 DNA that was read is TGTGCCAGCAGCACCGGGACAGGGAGCGATACG.

A word on this clone: The sequenced fragment ends 3 residues before the CDR3 boundary, so the rest is inferred from the germline J gene. The chain couples TRBV7-9 to TRBJ2-3; D ambiguous. Germline V lookup: CDR1 SEHNR, CDR2 FQNEAQ (reference sequence). CDR3 size: 14 residues. Trimming took 4 bases from V and 1 from J, leaving 9 bases between them. CDR3 bases read: TGTGCCAGCAGCTCCTCCGGTGGCACAGATACG. This codes for CASSSSGGTDT. The whole CDR3 region reads CASSSSGGTDTQYF.

Concerning this clone itself: The CDR3 extends 3 residues past the end of the read, so its final part is completed from the germline J gene. The chain joins TRBV7-9 to TRBJ1-1; D gene ambiguous. The CDR3 spans 13 residues. CDR1 SEHNR and CDR2 FQNEAQ come from the germline V gene (reference sequence). The ends were cut back, 5 bases at V and 1 base at J, with 8 bases in the middle. The CDR3 DNA, read in part, is TGTGCCAGCAGCCACGGGGAGAACACTGAA. Translated, it gives CASSHGENTE. The CDR3 in its entirety is CASSHGENTEAFF.

This clone is identified as medium-sized from frequency. The read falls 3 residues short of the CDR3 end, and the missing part is taken from the germline J gene. This chain joins TRBV29-1 and TRBJ2-3; D is perhaps TRBD2 (6 bases). The CDR3 is 14 amino acids. Trimming removed 4 bases at V and 2 bases at J, with 13 bases between. Germline V gene data show CDR1 as SQVTM and CDR2 as ANQGSEA. The sequenced part of the CDR3 DNA is TGCAGCGTTGCGGGGGTAGCGAACACAGATACG. Translating it yields CSVAGVANTDT. The full CDR3 protein reads CSVAGVANTDTQYF.

A note on this clone: Read sequence stops 3 residues before the CDR3 end, and the germline J gene provides the missing end. The chain is built from TRBV5-4 and TRBJ2-3, with D perhaps TRBD2 (6 bases). The CDR3 covers 13 residues. Germline loops: CDR1 SGHNT, CDR2 YYREEE (reference sequence). Trimming stripped 6 bases from V and 4 bases from J, with 12 bases between. The CDR3 region is CASTRDSPDTQYF. The part of the CDR3 DNA that was read is TGTGCCAGCACCCGGGACTCTCCAGATACG.

To note about this clone: Sequencing ends 3 residues short of the CDR3 end; the germline J gene provides the rest. The rearrangement links TRBV19 to TRBJ1-2, with D possibly TRBD1 on 5 matching bases. The CDR3 spans 15 residues. Germline V gene sequence: CDR1 LNHDA, CDR2 SQIVND (reference sequence). The sequenced part of the CDR3 DNA is TGTGCCAGTAGTATGACTCTAGCGGGAGTAGGGGAC. It translates to CASSMTLAGVGD. The CDR3, in full, reads CASSMTLAGVGDYTF.

Worth noting for this clone: The read comes to an end 3 residues before the CDR3 does, leaving the germline J gene to fill in the end. The V gene is TRBV12-5, the J gene TRBJ2-3, with D tentatively TRBD1 or TRBD2 (5 bases each). Germline V gives CDR1 LGHNT, CDR2 FRNRAP. The CDR3 has 12 residues. CDR3 DNA, as far as it was read: TGTGCTAGTGGTTTGAGGGGAGAGACG. Protein: CASGLRGET. The full CDR3 is CASGLRGETQYF.

Turning to this clone: The read ends 3 residues shy of where the CDR3 ends; the end is completed using the germline J gene. The chain carries TRBV12-3 or TRBV12-4 and TRBJ2-7; D unresolved. The CDR3 loop spans 13 amino acids. Deletions cut 5 bases from V and 2 bases from J, with 10 bases between. CDR3 protein: CASSPHYTYEQYF. CDR3 DNA, as far as it was read: TGTGCCAGCAGTCCACATTATACCTACGAG.